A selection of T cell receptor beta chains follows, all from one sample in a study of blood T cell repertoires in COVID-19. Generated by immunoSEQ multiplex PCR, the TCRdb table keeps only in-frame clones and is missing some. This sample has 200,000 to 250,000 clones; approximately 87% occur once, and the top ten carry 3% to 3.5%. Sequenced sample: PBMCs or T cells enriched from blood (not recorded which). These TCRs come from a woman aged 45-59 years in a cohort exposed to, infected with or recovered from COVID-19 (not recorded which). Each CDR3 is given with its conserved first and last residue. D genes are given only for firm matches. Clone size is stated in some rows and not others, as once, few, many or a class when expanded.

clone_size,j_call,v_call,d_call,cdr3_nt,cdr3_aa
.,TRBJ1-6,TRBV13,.,TGTGCCAGCAGCTTTGACAGAGATTCACCCCTCCACTTT,CASSFDRDSPLHF
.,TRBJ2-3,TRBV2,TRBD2,TGTGCCAGCAGGGCGGCTAGCGGGGGGGATAGCACAGATACGCAGTATTTT,CASRAASGGDSTDTQYF
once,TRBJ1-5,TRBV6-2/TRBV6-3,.,TGTGCCAGCAGTTACGTTTCCCGCGGCAATCAGCCCCAGCATTTT,CASSYVSRGNQPQHF
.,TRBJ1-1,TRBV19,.,TGTGCCAGTAGTATGCGACGTCAGGTCGCAAACACTGAAGCTTTCTTT,CASSMRRQVANTEAFF
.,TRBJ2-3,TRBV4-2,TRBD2,TGTGCCAGCAGCCAAGATTTGCGGGGGACTAGCACAGATACGCAGTATTTT,CASSQDLRGTSTDTQYF
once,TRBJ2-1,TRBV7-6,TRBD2,TGTGCCAGCAGCTTTGGCGGGGGGCCTACCAATGAGCAGTTCTTC,CASSFGGGPTNEQFF
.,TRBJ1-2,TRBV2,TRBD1,TGTGCCAGCAGTGAAATCACCGGGACAGGGTCGATATACGGCTACACCTTC,CASSEITGTGSIYGYTF
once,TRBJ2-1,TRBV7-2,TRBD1,TGTGCCAGCAGCCCACCACCGACAGGGGTCAAGCAGTTCTTC,CASSPPPTGVKQFF
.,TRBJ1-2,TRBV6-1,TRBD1,TGTGCCAGCAGTGAAATGGCCGGGACAGATGGCTACACCTTC,CASSEMAGTDGYTF
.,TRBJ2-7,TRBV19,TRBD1,TGTGCCAGTACTAAGGGACAGGGGGCCTACGAGCAGTACTTC,CASTKGQGAYEQYF
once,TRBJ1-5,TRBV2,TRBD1,TGTGCCACCACGAGGGGGCTAAGCAATCAGCCCCAGCATTTT,CATTRGLSNQPQHF
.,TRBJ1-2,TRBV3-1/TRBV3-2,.,TGTGCCAGCAGCCCTCCCACTATTCTTCCTAACTATGGCTACACCTTC,CASSPPTILPNYGYTF
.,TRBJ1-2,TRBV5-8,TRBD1,TGTGCCAGCAGCCTAGACAGGGGGCCACGGGTCTATGGCTACACCTTC,CASSLDRGPRVYGYTF
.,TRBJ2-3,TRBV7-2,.,TGTGCCAGCAGCTTATGGGGCTCCGCAGATACGCAGTATTTT,CASSLWGSADTQYF
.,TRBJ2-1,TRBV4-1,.,TGCGCCAGCAGCCCAGATCCGGGGGCCAGGGGGAAGGAGCAGTTCTTC,CASSPDPGARGKEQFF
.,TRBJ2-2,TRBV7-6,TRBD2,TGTGCCAGCAGCTTGGCTAGCGGGGGGATATCCGGGGAGCTGTTTTTT,CASSLASGGISGELFF
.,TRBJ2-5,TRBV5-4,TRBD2,TGTGCCAGCAGCCGCACGGGGGGGGCCGCGGGGGAGACCCAGTACTTC,CASSRTGGAAGETQYF
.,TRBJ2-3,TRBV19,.,TGTGCCAGCGGTACGGGGGACGCAGCCGATACGCAGTATTTT,CASGTGDAADTQYF
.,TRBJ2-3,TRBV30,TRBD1,TGTGCCTTGGGGACAGGGGGTGCAGATACGCAGTATTTT,CALGTGGADTQYF
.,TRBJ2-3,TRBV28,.,TGTGCCAGCAGTTTAGTGCGGGAAATCACGGATACGCAGTATTTT,CASSLVREITDTQYF
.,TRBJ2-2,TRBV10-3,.,TGTGCCATCTTTCCGGGGGTGGTGACCGGGGAGCTGTTTTTT,CAIFPGVVTGELFF
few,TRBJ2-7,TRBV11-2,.,TGTGCCAGCACAGTCCTCCAGGGGGGCGAGCAGTACTTC,CASTVLQGGEQYF
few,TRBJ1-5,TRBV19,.,TGTGCCAGTAGTATTCGACAGGATCGGCCCCAGCATTTT,CASSIRQDRPQHF
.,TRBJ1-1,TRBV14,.,TGTGCCAGCAGCCAACTGGACAGGAACACTGAAGCTTTCTTT,CASSQLDRNTEAFF
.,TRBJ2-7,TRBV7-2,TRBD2,TGTGCCAGCAGCCCGTCGGGGGGGTCAGCCTACGAGCAGTACTTC,CASSPSGGSAYEQYF
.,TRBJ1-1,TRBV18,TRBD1,TGTGCCAGCTCACCTTCCCTGACAGGGGACACTGAAGCTTTCTTT,CASSPSLTGDTEAFF
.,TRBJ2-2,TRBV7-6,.,TGTGCCAGCAGCTTAGCGACTAGAACCGGGGAGCTGTTTTTT,CASSLATRTGELFF
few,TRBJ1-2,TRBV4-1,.,TGCGCCAGCAGCCAAGATCCGATAGCGAACTATGGCTACACCTTC,CASSQDPIANYGYTF
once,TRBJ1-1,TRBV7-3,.,TGTGCCAGCAGCTTAATGTCCCGTTCCGAGGCTTTCTTT,CASSLMSRSEAFF
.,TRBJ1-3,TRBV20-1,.,TGCAGTGGTCAGGCGGGAAACACCATATATTTT,CSGQAGNTIYF
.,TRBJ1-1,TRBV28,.,TGTGCCAGCATTAGACAGGCCGGTAACACTGAAGCTTTCTTT,CASIRQAGNTEAFF
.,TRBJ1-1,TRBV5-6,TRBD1,TGTGCCAGCAGCCGGACAGGGAAGTATGATGAAGCTTTCTTT,CASSRTGKYDEAFF
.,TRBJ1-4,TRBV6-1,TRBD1,TGTGCCAGCAGTAAGGGACAGGGGAATGAAAAACTGTTTTTT,CASSKGQGNEKLFF
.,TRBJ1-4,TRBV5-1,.,TGCGCCAGCAGCTTGGACTCTAATGAAAAACTGTTTTTT,CASSLDSNEKLFF
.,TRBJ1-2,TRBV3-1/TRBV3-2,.,TGTGCCAGCAGCCAGAATCGGGGTGACTATGGCTACACCTTC,CASSQNRGDYGYTF
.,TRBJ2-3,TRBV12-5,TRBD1,TGTGCTAGTGGTTACTCTAGGGACAGGGGAGGCGATACGCAGTATTTT,CASGYSRDRGGDTQYF
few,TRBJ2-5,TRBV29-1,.,TGCAGCGCCGGAGGTCGCGAGACCCAGTACTTC,CSAGGRETQYF